These 23 T cell receptor beta chains were sequenced from one sample in a study of blood T cell repertoires in COVID-19 (dated by TCRdb to between 2020 and 2021). Preparation of the library involved the immunoSEQ multiplex PCR assay. This is the immuneACCESS table as TCRdb keeps it, with only in-frame sequences that have V and J called. A part of the clones is gone; compared with another copy, unresolved V genes explain less than half, and the rest is unexplained. For this sample there are approximately 140,000 clones; around 85% appear just once. The ten largest clones capture roughly 2.9% of the sample. Sequencing used peripheral blood. Receptor source: a woman in her thirties or forties with active or convalescent COVID-19.

The V and J genes are TRBV6-1 and TRBJ1-2; D perhaps matches TRBD1 (6 bases). Between the trimmed V and J ends, which lost 4 bases and 5 bases, there was a span of 14 bases. Germline values: CDR1 MNHNS, CDR2 SASEGT. This CDR3 is 14 amino acids long. CDR3 sequence: CASSVETGAYGYTF. CDR3 in DNA: TGTGCCAGCAGTGTGGAGACAGGTGCTTATGGCTACACCTTC.

V and J are TRBV9 and TRBJ2-7, with TRBD2 matching 7 bases. The junction had 15 bases not matched to a gene; V was cut back by 4 bases and J by 2 bases. The CDR3 extends over 17 amino acids. From germline, CDR1 is SGDLS and CDR2 YYNGEE. This CDR3 is CASSPPGGGSGAYEQYF. CDR3 in DNA: TGTGCCAGCAGCCCCCCGGGAGGAGGGAGCGGAGCCTACGAGCAGTACTTC.

The rearrangement joins TRBV4-2 to TRBJ2-3; D remains unclear. Per germline, CDR1 LGHNA and CDR2 YNFKEQ. The ends were cut back, 0 bases at V and 0 bases at J, with 13 bases in the middle. The CDR3 spans 17 residues. The CDR3 DNA reads TGTGCCAGCAGCCAAGACTGGGCCGTCTCTAGCACAGATACGCAGTATTTT. Translating it yields CASSQDWAVSSTDTQYF.

This chain connects TRBV7-9 to TRBJ1-4, with 7 bases identical to TRBD1. The length of the CDR3 is 15 residues. The junction had 8 bases not matched to a gene; V was cut back by 5 bases and J by 5 bases. Germline CDR1 is SEHNR and CDR2 is FQNEAQ (reference sequence). This chain's CDR3 is CASSLMTGWNEKLFF. The DNA of the CDR3 is TGTGCCAGCAGCCTGATGACAGGGTGGAATGAAAAACTGTTTTTT.

The gene calls are TRBV5-1 and TRBJ2-2, with D perhaps matching TRBD1 (6 bases). CDR1 and CDR2 (germline): SGHRS, YFSETQ. V shed 5 bases and J shed 6 bases, with 8 bases lying between them. There are 12 residues in the CDR3. For the CDR3, the DNA is TGCGCCAGCAGGCAGGGGCCCGGGGAGCTGTTTTTT. Its translation is CASRQGPGELFF.

This chain connects TRBV2 to TRBJ2-3; 11 positions agree with TRBD2. J gave up 1 base and V 5 bases, and 2 bases lay outside the gene matches. The CDR3 is 15 residues long. CDR1 is SNHLY and CDR2 is FYNNEI in the germline V gene. The CDR3 coding sequence is TGTGCCAGCAGTCTAGCGGGGGGAGGCACAGATACGCAGTATTTT. Its protein is CASSLAGGGTDTQYF.

This clone was counted once. The rearrangement uses TRBV6-2 or TRBV6-3 and TRBJ2-2; 7 bases agree with TRBD2. CDR1 is MNHEY and CDR2 is SVGEGT in the germline V gene. The CDR3 extends over 20 amino acids. After removal of 0 bases from V and 1 base from J, the junction contained 14 bases not matched to a gene. CDR3 in amino acids: CASSYSPYVVGGWNTGELFF. The CDR3 DNA reads TGTGCCAGCAGTTACTCGCCCTACGTTGTGGGAGGGTGGAACACCGGGGAGCTGTTTTTT.

The chain carries TRBV6-5 and TRBJ1-2; possible D gene TRBD1, 5 bases. With 8 bases removed from V and 8 bases from J, the gap between germline ends came to 15 bases. This CDR3 contains 12 residues. The V gene's germline CDR1 is MNHEY and CDR2 SVGAGI. The CDR3 nucleotides are TGTGCCAGCCTCGGGGGATCGGGGGGCTACACCTTC. This translates into CASLGGSGGYTF.

The V and J genes are TRBV5-1 and TRBJ2-7; 13 bases align to TRBD2. Trimming at V came to 3 bases and at J to 1 base, leaving 10 bases not matched to a gene. CDR1 and CDR2 from the germline V gene are SGHRS and YFSETQ. CDR3 length: 18 residues. CDR3 DNA sequence: TGCGCCAGCAGCTCGGGACTAGCGGGACTAGGACCTTCCTACGAGCAGTACTTC. Its translation is CASSSGLAGLGPSYEQYF.

The chain uses TRBV7-9 and TRBJ2-7, with 8 bases lining up with TRBD1. The germline V gene encodes CDR1 SEHNR and CDR2 FQNEAQ (reference sequence). The V segment lost 2 bases and the J segment 4 bases; nucleotides outside the gene matches: 10. The CDR3 extends over 16 amino acids. The CDR3 region is CASSLRAGQGAYEQYF. DNA for the CDR3: TGTGCCAGCAGCTTACGAGCCGGCCAGGGGGCTTACGAGCAGTACTTC.

This rearrangement joins TRBV7-9 to TRBJ2-1, with D hard to call. Trimming cost V 1 base and J 6 bases, with 4 bases left between them. This CDR3 contains 12 residues. Germline V gene data show CDR1 as SEHNR and CDR2 as FQNEAQ (reference sequence). DNA of the CDR3: TGTGCCAGCAGCTTAGGACTCAATGAGCAGTTCTTC. As protein: CASSLGLNEQFF. The full variable domain, in which reference TRBV7-9 and TRBJ2-1 provide the parts outside the CDR3, is DTGVSQNPRHKITKRGQNVTFRCDPISEHNRLYWYRQTLGQGPEFLTYFQNEAQLEKSRLLSDRFSAERPKGSFSTLEIQRTEQGDSAMYLCASSLGLNEQFFGPGTRLTVL.

The sample holds a few counts of this clone. The rearrangement joins TRBV18 to TRBJ2-7, with D hard to call. Germline CDR1 and CDR2: KGHSH and LQKENI. The CDR3 totals 13 residues. Deletions cut 3 bases from V and 1 base from J, with 7 bases between. In DNA form, the CDR3 reads TGTGCCAGCTCACCTCGACAATCCTACGAGCAGTACTTC. This translates into CASSPRQSYEQYF. Looking up the rest from reference TRBV18 and TRBJ2-7 gives the full variable domain: NAGVMQNPRHLVRRRGQEARLRCSPMKGHSHVYWYRQLPEEGLKFMVYLQKENIIDESGMPKERFSAEFPKEGPSILRIQQVVRGDSAAYFCASSPRQSYEQYFGPGTRLTVT.

The chain employs TRBV4-1 and TRBJ1-1; 7 positions match TRBD1. Germline V CDR1 and CDR2: MGHRA, YSYEKL. The CDR3 spans 17 residues. The J segment lost 0 bases and the V segment lost 0 bases, leaving 7 bases of the junction unmatched. CDR3 region: CASSQEYRGQMNTEAFF. The CDR3 bases are TGCGCCAGCAGCCAAGAATACAGGGGCCAGATGAACACTGAAGCTTTCTTT.

The rearrangement uses TRBV6-1 and TRBJ2-7; 10 bases fit TRBD2. The ends lost 3 bases at V and 1 base at J; junction bases unmatched: 3. The CDR3 is 15 amino acids. Germline CDR1 MNHNS, CDR2 SASEGT. Here the CDR3 DNA reads TGTGCCAGCAGTGAGCAACTAGCGGGGTCCTACGAGCAGTACTTC. The encoded protein is CASSEQLAGSYEQYF.

The chain combines TRBV5-4 with TRBJ2-1; D ambiguous. The V gene lost 0 bases and the J gene lost 1 base, with 8 bases spanning the gap. The CDR3 is 15 amino acids. Germline lookup yields CDR1 SGHNT and CDR2 YYREEE (reference sequence). The CDR3, as DNA: TGTGCCAGCAGCTTGGCCCCCACTTCCTACAATGAGCAGTTCTTC. Its translation: CASSLAPTSYNEQFF.

The J gene is TRBJ1-1, the V gene TRBV2; no firm D call. This CDR3 is 14 amino acids long. V dropped 1 base and J dropped 10 bases, with 16 bases sitting between them. Germline CDR1 and CDR2: SNHLY and FYNNEI. CDR3 protein: CASSEGAKYSGAFF. CDR3 nucleotide sequence: TGTGCCAGCAGTGAAGGGGCTAAGTATAGCGGAGCTTTCTTT.

The chain couples TRBV5-6 to TRBJ2-5, with TRBD2 as a possible D gene (5 bases). Trimming left V 5 bases short and J 2 bases short, with 16 bases between. The length of the CDR3 is 15 residues. Germline-derived CDR1 and CDR2 are SGHDT and YYEEEE. CDR3 amino acids: CASRPKGLVQETQYF. CDR3 bases: TGTGCCAGCAGACCGAAAGGACTGGTGCAAGAGACCCAGTACTTC.

The chain links TRBV7-9 to TRBJ2-2, with a tentative D call TRBD2 (5 bases). This CDR3 spans 13 amino acids. The germline gives CDR1 SEHNR, CDR2 FQNEAQ (reference sequence). With 6 bases removed from V and 5 bases from J, the gap between germline ends came to 10 bases. The CDR3 reads CASRWERTGELFF. CDR3 nucleotide sequence: TGTGCCAGCAGGTGGGAGCGAACCGGGGAGCTGTTTTTT.

The rearrangement links TRBV5-1 to TRBJ1-1; TRBD1 is a possible D gene (6 bases). The germline V and J ends were trimmed by 0 bases and 1 base, with 16 bases remaining between them. Germline-derived CDR1 and CDR2 are SGHRS and YFSETQ. This CDR3 contains 17 residues. CDR3 nucleotide sequence: TGCGCCAGCAGCTTGGCCGGGGCAGGGGCAGGGAACACTGAAGCTTTCTTT. This codes for CASSLAGAGAGNTEAFF.

In its sample, this clone was seen a few times. The chain employs TRBV28 and TRBJ1-5, with D maybe TRBD1 (6 bases). The CDR3 has 14 residues. Trimming took off 6 bases at V and 4 bases at J, with 13 bases between the two ends. Germline values: CDR1 MDHEN, CDR2 SYDVKM. The CDR3 spells CASRQGDWNQPQHF. The CDR3 DNA reads as TGTGCCAGCAGACAGGGAGATTGGAATCAGCCCCAGCATTTT.

The chain has TRBV5-1 and TRBJ2-1; tentatively, D is TRBD2 (5 bases). Trimming took off 0 bases at V and 2 bases at J, with 12 bases between the two ends. Germline-derived CDR1 and CDR2 are SGHRS and YFSETQ. The CDR3 has 16 residues. The CDR3 reads CASSLALREPYNEQFF. For the CDR3, the DNA is TGCGCCAGCAGCTTGGCGCTCCGGGAACCCTACAATGAGCAGTTCTTC.

This chain joins TRBV2 and TRBJ2-1, with D tentatively TRBD2 (6 bases). Germline CDR1 reads SNHLY; CDR2 reads FYNNEI. V lost 2 bases and J lost 3, with 14 bases in between. The CDR3 loop spans 16 amino acids. CDR3 loop: CASSESRGNFYNEQFF. For the CDR3, the DNA is TGTGCCAGCAGTGAATCGCGGGGAAATTTCTACAATGAGCAGTTCTTC.

This sequence joins TRBV2 and TRBJ1-1, with no clear D. The CDR3 extends over 11 amino acids. Trimming took 7 bases from V and 10 from J, leaving 13 bases between them. Germline CDR1 SNHLY, CDR2 FYNNEI. Here the CDR3 DNA reads TGTGCCAGCACCTTCCTGGGGAGAGCTTTCTTT. It codes for CASTFLGRAFF.